This TCR beta chain was retrieved from a study of Graves' ophthalmopathy and Graves' hyperthyroidism. Findings and limits, study-wide: Most thyroid clonotypes expanded beyond 0.001 frequency were also found in blood.

The table lists this clonotype with many counts. No antigen is known for it. The CDR3 spans 11 residues. V gave up 5 bases and J gave up 9 bases, with 8 bases separating them. RNA transcripts were the source from which TCR beta CDR3 regions were amplified. HTBI-primed first-round RT-PCR preceded second-round multiplex PCR. TCRdb re-called the multiplex PCR reads through MiXCR, storing one row per CDR3 protein. The sample comprises 600,000 to 650,000 distinct CDR3 sequences, 22% of which are singletons, and roughly 7.4% rests with the top ten. Material: peripheral blood. The TCR comes from a woman younger than 30 with stable Graves' hyperthyroidism. Some clones in this sample may be carry-over from other donors' samples. The chain combines TRBV12-3 or TRBV12-4 with TRBJ1-5; no clear D. As DNA, the CDR3 is TGTGCCAGCAGTAGATATGGGCCCCAGCATTTT. Protein product: CASSRYGPQHF.